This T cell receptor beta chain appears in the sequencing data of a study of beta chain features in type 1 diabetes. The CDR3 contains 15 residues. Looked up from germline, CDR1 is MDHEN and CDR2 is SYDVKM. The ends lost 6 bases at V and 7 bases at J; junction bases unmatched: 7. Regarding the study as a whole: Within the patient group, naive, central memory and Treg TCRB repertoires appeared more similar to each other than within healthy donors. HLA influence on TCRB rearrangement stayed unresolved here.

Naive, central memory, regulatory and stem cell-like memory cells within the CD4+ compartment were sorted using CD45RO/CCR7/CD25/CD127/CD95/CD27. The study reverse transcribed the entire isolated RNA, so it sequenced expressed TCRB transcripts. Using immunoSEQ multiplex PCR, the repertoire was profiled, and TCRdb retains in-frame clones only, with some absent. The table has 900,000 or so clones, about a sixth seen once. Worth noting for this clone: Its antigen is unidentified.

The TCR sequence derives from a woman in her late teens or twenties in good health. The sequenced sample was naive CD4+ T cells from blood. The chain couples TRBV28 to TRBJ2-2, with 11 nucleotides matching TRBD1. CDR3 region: CASRRTGGAGGELFF. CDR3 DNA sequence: TGTGCCAGCAGAAGGACAGGGGGCGCCGGCGGGGAGCTGTTTTTT. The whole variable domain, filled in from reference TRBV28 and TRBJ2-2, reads DVKVTQSSRYLVKRTGEKVFLECVQDMDHENMFWYRQDPGLGLRLIYFSYDVKMKEKGDIPEGYSVSREKKERFSLILESASTNQTSMYLCASRRTGGAGGELFFGEGSRLTVL.